The present TCR delta chain was sequenced within a study of gamma-delta T cells after stem cell transplantation. TCRdb applied CATT to the RT-PCR reads for clone calling. The repertoire includes about 2,000 delta-chain clones, about 15% of them detected once, and 66% sits in the top ten. Germline V gives CDR1 TSWWSYY, CDR2 QGS. Trimming cost V 3 bases and J 0 bases; bases outside gene matches: 18. The CDR3 extends over 20 amino acids. This clone was counted a few times. This sample includes further DNA sequences coding for the same CDR3. This receptor was obtained from a human donor. It is not recorded whose cells these are; they may come from a transplant donor. The sequenced sample consisted of gamma-delta T cells. The chain uses TRDV1 and TRDJ1; 8 bases agree with TRDD2. DNA for the CDR3: TGTGCTCTTGGGGAGGTGAGTCTTCCTACCCACCTTTCTTACACCGATAAACTCATCTTT. As protein: CALGEVSLPTHLSYTDKLIF.